The 13 T cell receptor beta chains reported below all come from one sample, sequenced in a study of T cell clonality in common variable immunodeficiency. Profiling relied on immunoSEQ multiplex PCR, and the TCRdb table lists in-frame clones only, not all of them. The specimen has more than 45,000 clones, none found just once. The sample consisted of peripheral blood mononuclear cells. The receptors were gathered from a person aged 18 to 75 in good health.

About this clone itself: The read ends 3 residues shy of where the CDR3 ends; the end is completed using the germline J gene. The V and J genes are TRBV5-6 and TRBJ2-1; 9 nucleotides line up with TRBD2. Trimming took 2 bases from V and 6 from J; bases not matched to a gene: 3. CDR3 length: 14 amino acids. The germline V gene encodes CDR1 SGHDT and CDR2 YYEEEE. This chain's CDR3 is CASSFGGGANEQFF. The DNA read from the CDR3 is TGTGCCAGCAGCTTTGGCGGGGGGGCCAATGAG.

This clone has only a few counts. The read ends 3 residues shy of where the CDR3 ends; the end is completed using the germline J gene. The chain links TRBV20-1 to TRBJ2-1; 7 nucleotides align to TRBD1. The CDR3 consists of 15 residues. Trimming took 2 bases from V and 6 from J; bases not matched to a gene: 10. Germline CDR1 and CDR2: DFQATT and SNEGSKA (reference sequence). This CDR3 is CSARRPGDRPNEQFF. Incomplete CDR3 DNA: TGCAGTGCTAGAAGGCCCGGGGACAGACCCAATGAG.

This clone showed up many times. The CDR3 loop reads CASSLAANRQETQYF. The sequenced CDR3 bases are TGCGCCAGCAGCTTGGCAGCGAATCGACAAGAGACC. The chain employs TRBV5-1 and TRBJ2-5; no clear D. The read terminates 3 residues ahead of where the CDR3 ends, so the germline J gene completes it. V was cut by 0 bases and J by 2 bases, with 11 bases left in between. CDR3 length equals 15 residues. Germline V gives CDR1 SGHRS, CDR2 YFSETQ.

Ten or more counts support this clone. With the read ending 3 residues before the CDR3 end, the germline J gene is used to fill in that end. The chain uses TRBV5-1 and TRBJ1-2; the match to TRBD1 covers 8 bases. The CDR3 loop spans 17 amino acids. Germline CDR1 SGHRS, CDR2 YFSETQ. Trimming took 4 bases from V and 6 from J; bases not matched to a gene: 17. The CDR3 loop is CASSGGGADRAWHGYTF. Incomplete CDR3 DNA: TGCGCCAGCAGCGGGGGTGGCGCGGACAGGGCTTGGCATGGC.

Comment on this clone: Read data end 3 residues before the CDR3 end; the end is taken from the germline J gene. The chain carries TRBV19 and TRBJ1-4; weak D call: TRBD1 (5 bases). The V gene's germline CDR1 is LNHDA and CDR2 SQIVND (reference sequence). Trimming shortened V by 2 bases and J by 3 bases, and 19 bases separated the two germline ends. The CDR3 is made up of 18 amino acids. The CDR3 spells CASSIPPGRPGPNEKLFF. The part of the CDR3 DNA that was read is TGTGCCAGTAGTATACCCCCAGGGCGCCCAGGCCCTAATGAAAAA.

In this sample, this clone turned up a few times. Sequencing ends 3 residues short of the CDR3 end; the germline J gene provides the rest. The chain is built from TRBV11-2 and TRBJ1-1, with D perhaps matching TRBD1 (6 bases). The ends were cut back, 0 bases at V and 5 bases at J, with 13 bases in the middle. Germline CDR1 and CDR2: SGHAT and FQNNGV. This CDR3 is 15 amino acids long. This chain's CDR3 is CASSLDRGEGTEAFF. The CDR3 DNA, read in part, is TGTGCCAGCAGCTTAGACAGGGGCGAGGGAACTGAA.

This clone has a count of ten or more. The read is 3 residues too short to cover the CDR3 end, so that end is filled in from the germline J gene. J is TRBJ2-7 and V is TRBV10-1; 7 bases agree with TRBD1. Per germline, CDR1 WNHNN and CDR2 SYGVQD (reference sequence). This CDR3 is 15 amino acids long. V trimming: 4 bases; J trimming: 5 bases; junction bases outside the gene matches: 11. This CDR3 is CASSASRQGLNEQYF. Partial CDR3 DNA: TGCGCCAGCAGTGCGTCTCGACAGGGTCTAAACGAG.

This clone was recorded at least ten times. From the germline J gene comes the end of the CDR3, since the read stops 3 residues before it. The rearrangement uses TRBV10-1 and TRBJ1-4, with 10 bases fitting TRBD1. Germline assignment: CDR1 WNHNN and CDR2 SYGVQD (reference sequence). The length of the CDR3 is 16 residues. CDR3 DNA, as far as it was read: TGCGCCAGCAGTGTTGGGACAGGGGCCCGGAATTCACCA. It is translated as CASSVGTGARNSP. The whole CDR3 is CASSVGTGARNSPLFF.

This clone occurred many times. The chain's CDR3 is CASSFKGQGPVLTF. CDR3 DNA (partial): TGTGCCAGCAGTTTTAAGGGACAGGGCCCCGTC. This rearrangement joins TRBV28 to TRBJ2-6; 9 positions agree with TRBD1. The read gets to within 3 residues of the CDR3 end, and the germline J gene fills in the rest. The CDR3 runs 14 residues. V was clipped by 3 bases and J by 12 bases; unmatched bases: 6. Germline loops: CDR1 MDHEN, CDR2 SYDVKM.

This clone was seen many times. The CDR3 is cut off 3 residues early in the read; its end comes from the germline J gene. The J gene is TRBJ2-5, the V gene TRBV4-2; D is undetermined. Trimming took off 0 bases at V and 4 bases at J, with 9 bases between the two ends. Germline V gene sequence: CDR1 LGHNA, CDR2 YNFKEQ. The CDR3 contains 14 residues. CDR3 region: CASSQDSSRETQYF. Partial CDR3 DNA: TGTGCCAGCAGCCAAGATTCAAGCCGAGAGACC.

The sample holds many counts of this clone. The read halts 3 residues ahead of the CDR3 end, with the missing end drawn from the germline J gene. V usage is TRBV30 and J usage is TRBJ1-2; no definite D call. This CDR3 region has 13 residues. The germline V gene has CDR1 GTSNPN and CDR2 SVGIG (reference sequence). Trimming cost V 7 bases and J 2 bases, with 14 bases left between them. The CDR3 sequence is CASLLAPNYGYTF. The part of the CDR3 DNA that was read is TGTGCCTCGCTCCTGGCCCCGAACTATGGC.

The table lists this clone with many counts. The read terminates 3 residues before the CDR3 end, so the remaining end is supplied by the germline J gene. The chain is built from TRBV30 and TRBJ1-1; D gene unclear. The CDR3 contains 11 residues. Germline CDR1 is GTSNPN and CDR2 is SVGIG (reference sequence). CDR3 bases read: TGTGCCTGGAGTAGGACCCGCGGG. Its translation is CAWSRTRG. The whole CDR3 reads CAWSRTRGAFF.

This clone was seen more than once but under ten times. The CDR3 is CAWSPGLAGEETQYF. The CDR3 bases that were read are TGTGCCTGGAGCCCGGGACTAGCGGGGGAAGAGACG. The chain carries TRBV30 and TRBJ2-3, with 14 bases aligning to TRBD2. Read coverage stops 3 residues before the CDR3 terminus; the germline J gene supplies the remainder. Germline-derived CDR1 and CDR2 are GTSNPN and SVGIG (reference sequence). This CDR3 comprises 15 residues.